These T cell receptor beta chains were read from a single sample in a study of T-cell memory formation after mild COVID-19. TCRdb used MiXCR to reprocess the 5' RACE reads, holding one entry per CDR3 protein. The sample yields around 300,000 distinct CDR3 sequences, approximately 15% seen once. The sample taken for sequencing was PBMCs or a T cell subset sorted from them (not recorded which). Receptor source: a man between 18 and 35 years old who had mild COVID-19 (a few samples of this study predate the infection). Cell type and time point are not known. Both conserved end residues are part of each CDR3. The order of the fields is J gene, clone size, V gene, D gene, CDR3 protein, CDR3 DNA. D genes are given only for firm matches. Clone sizes are given selectively: once, few, many, or a class where the clone is expanded.

j_gene: TRBJ2-2; abundance: .; v_gene: TRBV5-1; d_gene: .; CDR3aa: CASSPMTITGELFF; CDR3nt: TGCGCCAGCAGCCCGATGACGATTACCGGGGAGCTGTTTTTT
j_gene: TRBJ2-3; abundance: .; v_gene: TRBV6-2/TRBV6-3; d_gene: TRBD1; CDR3aa: CASTRDRADTQYF; CDR3nt: TGTGCCAGCACACGGGACAGGGCAGATACGCAGTATTTT
j_gene: TRBJ2-7; abundance: many; v_gene: TRBV28; d_gene: .; CDR3aa: CASSFPPSYEQYF; CDR3nt: TGTGCCAGCAGTTTCCCGCCATCCTACGAGCAGTACTTC
j_gene: TRBJ2-3; abundance: .; v_gene: TRBV5-5; d_gene: TRBD2; CDR3aa: CASSLRPTSYADTQYF; CDR3nt: TGTGCCAGCAGCCTCCGACCGACTAGCTACGCAGATACGCAGTATTTT
j_gene: TRBJ1-1; abundance: .; v_gene: TRBV6-5; d_gene: .; CDR3aa: CASSYDVRNTEAFF; CDR3nt: TGTGCCAGCAGTTACGACGTGAGGAACACTGAAGCTTTCTTT
j_gene: TRBJ2-3; abundance: .; v_gene: TRBV29-1; d_gene: .; CDR3aa: CSVDRPGGLTDTQYF; CDR3nt: TGCAGCGTTGACAGGCCGGGGGGCCTGACAGATACGCAGTATTTT
j_gene: TRBJ2-1; abundance: .; v_gene: TRBV6-1; d_gene: TRBD2; CDR3aa: CASSARGTSAYNEQFF; CDR3nt: TGTGCCAGCAGTGCTCGGGGAACTAGCGCCTACAATGAGCAGTTCTTC
j_gene: TRBJ2-3; abundance: many; v_gene: TRBV12-3/TRBV12-4; d_gene: .; CDR3aa: CASSLEGGTDTQYF; CDR3nt: TGTGCCAGCAGTTTAGAGGGGGGTACAGATACGCAGTATTTT
j_gene: TRBJ2-3; abundance: few; v_gene: TRBV18; d_gene: .; CDR3aa: CASSPLKSTDTQYF; CDR3nt: TGTGCCAGCTCACCACTAAAGAGCACAGATACGCAGTATTTT
j_gene: TRBJ2-1; abundance: .; v_gene: TRBV20-1; d_gene: .; CDR3aa: CSAALRGPRGNEQFF; CDR3nt: TGCAGTGCTGCACTACGGGGGCCGCGGGGGAATGAGCAGTTCTTC
j_gene: TRBJ2-3; abundance: few; v_gene: TRBV5-1; d_gene: .; CDR3aa: CASSPVGGRSSGDTQYF; CDR3nt: TGCGCCAGCAGCCCGGTCGGGGGTCGCTCCAGTGGCGATACGCAGTATTTT
j_gene: TRBJ1-2; abundance: many; v_gene: TRBV6-2/TRBV6-3; d_gene: .; CDR3aa: CASSGGQYYGYTF; CDR3nt: TGTGCCAGCAGTGGAGGACAGTACTATGGCTACACCTTC
j_gene: TRBJ2-2; abundance: .; v_gene: TRBV3-1; d_gene: TRBD2; CDR3aa: CASSPWGGVAGELFF; CDR3nt: TGTGCCAGCAGCCCTTGGGGGGGTGTCGCCGGGGAGCTGTTTTTT